The 4 T cell receptor beta chains below were found in one sample sequenced in a study of regulatory T cells in long-lasting Graves disease. Time point indicated: newly diagnosed GD, antithyroid drugs for less than 3 months. Extracted RNA from PBMCs served as the source of the TCR library. The TCR beta library used iRepertoire HTBI primers with Arm-PCR amplification of CDR3. TCRdb used MiXCR to reprocess the multiplex PCR reads, holding one entry per CDR3 protein. The data contain approximately 470,000 distinct CDR3 sequences, roughly 15% of them singletons. This same sample was also taken into another study, of T cells in Graves' hyperthyroidism and ophthalmopathy.

The material was peripheral blood mononuclear cells (PBMCs), obtained at new diagnosis, from a patient treated with antithyroid drugs. The origin of the receptors is a man aged 35-49 years with Graves disease.

In its sample, this clonotype was seen many times. The genes are TRBV28 and TRBJ2-1, with a weak D call TRBD1 (6 bases). The CDR3 has 16 amino acids. The V gene lost 6 bases and the J gene lost 5 bases, with 20 bases spanning the gap. The germline CDR1 and CDR2 sequences are MDHEN and SYDVKM. The CDR3 DNA reads TGTGCCAGCAGCCCCGCAGGGGCGGGCGATCACAATGAGCAGTTCTTC. This codes for CASSPAGAGDHNEQFF.

The CDR3 DNA follows: TGCGCCAGCAGTGGGGACAGAAATCAGCCCCAGCATTTT. Translated: CASSGDRNQPQHF. The chain has TRBV10-2 and TRBJ1-5; 7 positions match TRBD1. V lost 4 bases and J lost 4; bases outside the gene matches: 1. The CDR3 sequence is 13 residues long. CDR1 and CDR2 (germline): WSHSY, SAAADI.

This clonotype came up a few times. As DNA, the CDR3 is TGCGCCAGCAGCCCGGACTTTCAGCCCTACAATGAGCAGTTCTTC. Protein: CASSPDFQPYNEQFF. J is TRBJ2-1 and V is TRBV5-1; D perhaps matches TRBD2 (5 bases). Germline V gene data show CDR1 as SGHRS and CDR2 as YFSETQ. This CDR3 spans 15 amino acids. V was cut by 4 bases and J by 2 bases, with 13 bases left in between. Supplemented by reference TRBV5-1 and TRBJ2-1, the full variable domain reads KAGVTQTPRYLIKTRGQQVTLSCSPISGHRSVSWYQQTPGQGLQFLFEYFSETQRNKGNFPGRFSGRQFSNSRSEMNVSTLELGDSALYLCASSPDFQPYNEQFFGPGTRLTVL.

The CDR3 DNA sequence: TGTGCCAGTACTACCGACAGTTATAGCAATCAGCCCCAGCATTTT. Translated, it gives CASTTDSYSNQPQHF. The V and J genes are TRBV19 and TRBJ1-5; maybe TRBD1 (5 bases). The CDR3 runs to 15 residues. Between the trimmed V and J ends, which lost 7 bases and 0 bases, there was a span of 13 bases. The germline gives CDR1 LNHDA, CDR2 SQIVND (reference sequence).